The rows below give T cell receptor beta chains drawn from one sample of a study of control samples from healthy donors and cancer patients. Produced via immunoSEQ multiplex PCR; TCRdb's table is partial and in-frame only. The sample records roughly 40,000 clones, less than 85% being singletons. Sequencing was carried out using blood. Receptor source: a man in his sixties in good health. CDR3s include the opening cysteine and the closing phenylalanine or tryptophan. The order of the fields is clone size, V gene, CDR3 protein. Some rows have no size entry. The others give once, few or many, or a class for an expanded clone.

>.|TRBV6-6
CASSRSGQGRNEQFF
>once|TRBV3-1/TRBV3-2
CASSRALSGNQPQHF
>.|TRBV4-1
CASSLGPGYEQFF
>few|TRBV7-9
CASSFDSLVNTEAFF
>.|TRBV18
CASSTGGGGQPQHF
>.|TRBV9
CASSITPNTEAFF
>.|TRBV7-2
CASSPGGHEQYF
>few|TRBV30
CAWSMSGVGGYTF
>.|TRBV10-3
CAISGDGRGSGNTIYF
>.|TRBV13
CASSLRRGPDRRNYGYTF
>.|TRBV5-6
CASSLGVGYQETQYF
>.|TRBV27
CASFPHNSGSNEQFF
>once|TRBV7-9
CASSLGAYEQFF
>.|TRBV27
CASKTAGGTDTQYF
>.|TRBV7-8
CASTLRAQANYGYTF
>.|TRBV5-1
CASADRQGVEKLFF
>medium-sized|TRBV19
CASSSRQPNQPQHF
>.|TRBV4-3
CASSHTGLTNYGYTF
>.|TRBV20-1
CSASDRSSGNTIYF
>.|TRBV30
CAWSPGTGARETQYF
>.|TRBV9
CASSVRGSENNEQFF
>.|TRBV15
CATSRDPGDEQYF
>.|TRBV4-1
CASSQSMAAAKNIQYF
>.|TRBV19
CASKSGGTANNEQYF
>.|TRBV18
CASSPQTISSYNEQFF
>.|TRBV11-3
CASSLGGPNNEQFF
>.|TRBV30
CAWRAGASTDTQYF
>.|TRBV2
CASRWDGRYNEQFF
>.|TRBV2
CASSTGQGSLGYTF
>.|TRBV3-1/TRBV3-2
CASSPTSGGASLNEQFF
>.|TRBV29-1
CSVVWNTEAFF
>.|TRBV5-6
CASSFRDRVIKQYF
>once|TRBV6-5
CASCLGVEVNEQFF
>.|TRBV2
CASSLRASGASYNEQFF
>few|TRBV30
CAWSEGIGNTIYF
>.|TRBV5-1
CASSFKLAGGTGELFF
>.|TRBV5-6
CASSLWRLAGGPDTQYF
>few|TRBV4-1
CASSQDSSWGEKLFF
>.|TRBV7-9
CASSKLAGGGETQYF
>few|TRBV19
CASSPQGFYGYTF
>.|TRBV19
CASSIGGQINEKLFF
>.|TRBV27
CASVPQRDPDTQYF
>.|TRBV2
CASITRGHGGETQYF